Detailed here is one T cell receptor (beta chain). The antigen remains unidentified. Each CDR3 protein is one row after TCRdb ran MiXCR on the 5' RACE reads. The data contain tens of thousands of distinct CDR3 sequences, about a quarter of them singletons. These data are taken from a study of neurological immune-mediated disorders. Germline CDR1 reads KGHSH; CDR2 reads LQKENI. With 3 bases removed from V and 9 bases from J, the gap between germline ends came to 9 bases. The CDR3 contains 12 residues. Findings and limits, study-wide: Multiple sclerosis patients had less TCR clonal expansion than even healthy controls, unlike HTLV-1-associated myelopathy.

The clonotype was recovered from a woman between 70 and 85 years old in good health. Sequencing was done on a sample of PBMCs. The chain recombines TRBV18 with TRBJ2-1; D remains unclear. This CDR3 reads CASSPTLGEQFF. CDR3 sequence (DNA): TGTGCCAGCTCACCGACCCTAGGTGAGCAGTTCTTC.